Listed below are T cell receptor beta chains from one sample, sequenced in a study of OX40 agonist ivuxolimab in advanced cancers. Generated by immunoSEQ multiplex PCR, the TCRdb table keeps only in-frame clones and is missing some. The profile shows 65,000 to 90,000 clones, roughly 80% of them singletons. The material sequenced was CD4+ or CD8+ T cells sorted from blood, taken in a trial of the OX40 agonist ivuxolimab. The source is an adult with an advanced solid tumor such as melanoma, head and neck, liver or kidney cancer. CDR3s include the opening cysteine and the closing phenylalanine or tryptophan. The order of the fields is J gene, D gene, V gene, clone size, CDR3 length, CDR3 protein, CDR3 DNA. The D gene is left open where the match is weak. Only some rows state a clone size, as once, few, many or a class for expanded clones.

>TRBJ1-3|-|TRBV30|few|14
CAWKYGPIGNTIYF
TGTGCCTGGAAATACGGACCCATTGGAAACACCATATATTTT
>TRBJ1-2|TRBD1|TRBV7-9|few|14
CASSWGQDAGGYTF
TGTGCCAGCAGCTGGGGACAGGATGCGGGTGGCTACACCTTC
>TRBJ1-2|TRBD1|TRBV7-8|-|17
CASSLASGGGSSYGYTF
TGTGCCAGCAGCTTAGCGAGTGGAGGGGGCAGCAGCTATGGCTACACCTTC
>TRBJ2-1|TRBD2|TRBV2|-|14
CASSSIIAGGKQFF
TGTGCCAGCAGCTCTATAATAGCGGGGGGGAAGCAGTTCTTC
>TRBJ1-2|TRBD1|TRBV19|-|14
CASSIWTGPYGYTF
TGTGCCAGTAGTATCTGGACAGGGCCTTATGGCTACACCTTC
>TRBJ1-6|-|TRBV6-5|-|16
CASSYSIVQYNSPLHF
TGTGCCAGCAGTTACTCGATTGTACAGTATAATTCACCCCTCCACTTT
>TRBJ2-7|-|TRBV19|few|11
CASREGREQYF
TGTGCCAGTAGAGAGGGGCGAGAGCAGTACTTC
>TRBJ2-1|TRBD1|TRBV5-1|-|15
CASRMTGQTFGEQFF
TGCGCCAGCAGAATGACGGGACAGACTTTCGGGGAGCAGTTCTTC
>TRBJ1-4|TRBD1|TRBV2|-|14
CASKWRDSGEKLFF
TGTGCCAGCAAGTGGAGGGACAGTGGGGAAAAACTGTTTTTT
>TRBJ2-5|TRBD1|TRBV5-1|-|13
CASSTDRVETQYF
TGCGCCAGCAGCACCGACAGGGTCGAGACCCAGTACTTC
>TRBJ2-2|TRBD1|TRBV2|-|15
CATSEATGATGELFF
TGTGCCACCTCCGAAGCGACAGGGGCTACCGGGGAGCTGTTTTTT
>TRBJ1-1|TRBD1|TRBV28|-|16
CASRPGTGGLNTEAFF
TGTGCCAGCAGGCCAGGGACAGGGGGACTGAACACTGAAGCTTTCTTT
>TRBJ2-3|TRBD1|TRBV27|-|17
CASSRQGTALSTDTQYF
TGTGCCAGCAGTCGACAGGGGACAGCCCTTAGCACAGATACGCAGTATTTT
>TRBJ2-2|-|TRBV6-6|-|14
CASTRTFNTGELFF
TGTGCCAGCACCAGGACATTTAACACCGGGGAGCTGTTTTTT
>TRBJ2-1|TRBD2|TRBV9|few|15
CASSVVLAGGSEQFF
TGTGCCAGCAGCGTAGTACTAGCGGGGGGGTCTGAGCAGTTCTTC
>TRBJ1-1|TRBD1|TRBV27|-|13
CASSFQQGSEAFF
TGTGCCAGCAGTTTTCAACAGGGGAGTGAAGCTTTCTTT
>TRBJ2-2|-|TRBV7-6|-|17
CASSSRPGAGNTGELFF
TGTGCCAGCAGCTCGCGACCCGGAGCGGGGAACACCGGGGAGCTGTTTTTT
>TRBJ2-1|TRBD2|TRBV5-6|-|17
CASSFLSGGTQSNEQFF
TGTGCCAGCAGCTTCTTGAGCGGGGGGACCCAAAGCAATGAGCAGTTCTTC
>TRBJ2-4|TRBD2|TRBV4-2|-|16
CASSQASGGRFGIQYF
TGTGCCAGCAGCCAAGCTAGCGGGGGGCGATTTGGCATTCAGTACTTC
>TRBJ1-2|-|TRBV6-6|-|13
CASRLPGGAGYTF
TGTGCCAGCAGACTACCGGGAGGGGCTGGCTACACCTTC
>TRBJ2-7|-|TRBV18|few|14
CASSPAQGDYEQYF
TGTGCCAGCTCACCGGCGCAGGGAGACTACGAGCAGTACTTC
>TRBJ2-1|TRBD2|TRBV7-2|-|16
CASSLGRAGGHNEQFF
TGTGCCAGCAGCTTAGGACGAGCGGGGGGGCACAATGAGCAGTTCTTC
>TRBJ2-7|-|TRBV2|-|16
CASTPRSLKQDYEQYF
TGTGCCAGCACTCCGCGATCCCTCAAGCAGGACTACGAGCAGTACTTC
>TRBJ1-2|TRBD1|TRBV7-2|-|15
CASSPSGGTGYGYTF
TGTGCCAGCAGCCCATCGGGAGGGACAGGCTATGGCTACACCTTC
>TRBJ2-1|-|TRBV30|-|12
CAWSEAYNEQFF
TGTGCCTGGAGCGAGGCCTACAATGAGCAGTTCTTC
>TRBJ1-1|-|TRBV5-4|-|14
CASSWGTPNTEAFF
TGTGCCAGCAGCTGGGGGACACCCAACACTGAAGCTTTCTTT
>TRBJ2-5|TRBD2|TRBV5-6|few|17
CASSYRRSGLASETQYF
TGTGCCAGCAGCTATAGACGATCCGGACTAGCCTCAGAGACCCAGTACTTC
>TRBJ1-5|-|TRBV30|-|14
CAWSEALGNQPQHF
TGTGCCTGGAGTGAGGCCCTCGGCAATCAGCCCCAGCATTTT
>TRBJ1-1|-|TRBV5-1|-|13
CASSLRGPSEAFF
TGCGCCAGCAGCTTGCGGGGGCCCTCTGAAGCTTTCTTT
>TRBJ1-3|-|TRBV21-1|-|17
CASSTPLGDGSGNTIYF
TGTGCCAGCAGCACCCCTCTGGGGGATGGCTCTGGAAACACCATATATTTT
>TRBJ1-1|-|TRBV7-2|-|15
CASSLGAAGGTEAFF
TGTGCCAGCAGCTTAGGTGCCGCGGGGGGCACTGAAGCTTTCTTT